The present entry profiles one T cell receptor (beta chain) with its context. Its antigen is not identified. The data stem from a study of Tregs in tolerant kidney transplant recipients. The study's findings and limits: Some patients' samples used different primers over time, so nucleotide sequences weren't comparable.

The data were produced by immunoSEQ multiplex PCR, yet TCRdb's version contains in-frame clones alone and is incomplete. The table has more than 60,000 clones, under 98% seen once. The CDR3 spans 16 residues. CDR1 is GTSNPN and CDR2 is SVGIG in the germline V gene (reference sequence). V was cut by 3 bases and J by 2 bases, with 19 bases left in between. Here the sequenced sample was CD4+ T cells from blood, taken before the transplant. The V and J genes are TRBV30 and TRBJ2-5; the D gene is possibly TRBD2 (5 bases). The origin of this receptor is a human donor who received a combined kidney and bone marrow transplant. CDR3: CAWSQGVEGIQETQYF. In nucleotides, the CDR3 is TGTGCCTGGAGCCAAGGAGTTGAGGGAATTCAAGAGACCCAGTACTTC. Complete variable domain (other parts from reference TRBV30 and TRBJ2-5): SQTIHQWPATLVQPVGSPLSLECTVEGTSNPNLYWYRQAAGRGLQLLFYSVGIGQISSEVPQNLSASRPQDRQFILSSKKLLLSDSGFYLCAWSQGVEGIQETQYFGPGTRLLVL.